This T cell receptor beta chain derives from a study of beta chain features in type 1 diabetes. General study findings and limits: It was not settled here whether HLA type affects TCRB rearrangement.

The CDR3 covers 14 residues. Germline values: CDR1 SEHNR, CDR2 FQNEAQ (reference sequence). Trimming removed 0 bases at V and 5 bases at J, with 10 bases between. Cells sorted by CD45RO/CCR7/CD25/CD127/CD95/CD27 comprised CD4+ naive, central memory, regulatory and stem cell-like memory cells. A note on this clone: Its specificity is unknown.

Sequenced material consisted of expressed TCRB transcripts (all of the isolated RNA was reverse transcribed). Naive, central memory and regulatory T cell samples yielded a few million reads on average. Some clones are missing from TCRdb's copy, which holds only in-frame ones; the method was immunoSEQ multiplex PCR. There are about 370,000 clones in the sample; about 14% occur only once, and approximately 0.02% lies in the top ten. The chain has TRBV7-9 and TRBJ1-1; tentative D call: TRBD1 (5 bases). Sequencing input: naive CD4+ T cells from blood. The clonotype originates from a woman aged 18-29 years in good health. CDR3 sequence: CASSLAGRVTEAFF. CDR3 bases: TGTGCCAGCAGCTTAGCGGGCAGGGTAACTGAAGCTTTCTTT. Full variable domain (missing parts from reference TRBV7-9 and TRBJ1-1): DTGVSQNPRHKITKRGQNVTFRCDPISEHNRLYWYRQTLGQGPEFLTYFQNEAQLEKSRLLSDRFSAERPKGSFSTLEIQRTEQGDSAMYLCASSLAGRVTEAFFGQGTRLTVV.